This passage covers 23 T cell receptor beta chains from one sample sequenced in a study of patients and donors after allogeneic stem cell transplantation. TCRdb re-derived calls from the RT-PCR reads in MiXCR, one entry per CDR3 protein. This repertoire shows roughly 12,000 distinct CDR3 sequences, 20% to 25% found once; its top ten account for less than 60%. Source material: blood, either unsorted or a sorted T cell fraction (not recorded which). These receptors came from a human donor who was either an allogeneic HSCT recipient or a stem cell or donor lymphocyte infusion donor (not recorded which). It is not recorded whose cells these are; they may come from a transplant donor.

This chain uses TRBV10-2 with TRBJ2-3; 7 nucleotides line up with TRBD2. The CDR3 is made up of 14 amino acids. The V segment lost 7 bases and the J segment 6 bases; nucleotides outside the gene matches: 10. The V gene's germline CDR1 is WSHSY and CDR2 SAAADI. CDR3 amino acids: CASITRGSGDTQYF. As DNA, the CDR3 is TGCGCCAGCATAACTCGCGGGAGTGGTGATACGCAGTATTTT.

This clonotype has at least ten counts. The chain recombines TRBV5-1 with TRBJ1-2; 7 bases are shared with TRBD1. Trimming removed 3 bases from V and 7 bases from J; junction bases left unmatched: 12. From germline, CDR1 is SGHRS and CDR2 YFSETQ. This CDR3 spans 15 amino acids. The CDR3 is CASSSDSGTASGYTF. CDR3 DNA sequence: TGCGCCAGCAGCTCGGATTCCGGGACAGCCAGTGGCTACACCTTC. Supplemented by reference TRBV5-1 and TRBJ1-2, the full variable domain reads KAGVTQTPRYLIKTRGQQVTLSCSPISGHRSVSWYQQTPGQGLQFLFEYFSETQRNKGNFPGRFSGRQFSNSRSEMNVSTLELGDSALYLCASSSDSGTASGYTFGSGTRLTVV.

The chain links TRBV5-5 to TRBJ1-2; a possible D gene is TRBD1 (5 bases). The CDR3 is made up of 12 amino acids. Trimming left V 0 bases short and J 8 bases short, with 8 bases between. Looked up from germline, CDR1 is SGHKS and CDR2 is YYEKEE (reference sequence). The CDR3 DNA follows: TGTGCCAGCAGCTTGGTGGGACCCGGCTACACCTTC. Its protein is CASSLVGPGYTF. The full variable domain, in which reference TRBV5-5 and TRBJ1-2 provide the parts outside the CDR3, is DAGVTQSPTHLIKTRGQQVTLRCSPISGHKSVSWYQQVLGQGPQFIFQYYEKEERGRGNFPDRFSARQFPNYSSELNVNALLLGDSALYLCASSLVGPGYTFGSGTRLTVV.

This rearrangement joins TRBV9 to TRBJ2-1, with 7 bases lining up with TRBD2. Trimming took 4 bases from V and 7 from J; bases not matched to a gene: 11. CDR1 is SGDLS, CDR2 YYNGEE, per germline. This CDR3 region has 15 residues. In DNA, the CDR3 is TGTGCCAGCAGCCCGTGGGGGAGGGCCGGGAATGAGCAGTTCTTC. It specifies CASSPWGRAGNEQFF.

This clonotype was found a few times. This chain joins TRBV6-5 and TRBJ2-1; no clear D gene. Per germline, CDR1 MNHEY and CDR2 SVGAGI. This CDR3 region has 14 residues. V lost 5 bases and J 7 bases, leaving 15 bases between the germline ends. The CDR3 nucleotides read TGTGCCAGCAGTCCCACCTTAGGGCCGAATGAGCAGTTCTTC. As protein: CASSPTLGPNEQFF.

The chain links TRBV11-2 to TRBJ1-5; tentatively, D is TRBD1 (6 bases). Germline V gene sequence: CDR1 SGHAT, CDR2 FQNNGV. Deletions cut 3 bases from V and 10 bases from J, with 13 bases between. CDR3 length: 13 residues. This CDR3 reads CASSLGTNLPQHF. The DNA for the CDR3 is TGTGCCAGCAGCTTGGGGACAAATTTACCCCAGCATTTT.

J is TRBJ1-1 and V is TRBV6-5; TRBD1 agrees at 7 bases. Germline V lookup: CDR1 MNHEY, CDR2 SVGAGI. This CDR3 is built from 13 residues. Germline trimming cut 6 bases from V and 5 bases from J; bases unmatched to any gene: 6. The CDR3 sequence: CASSRQGLTEAFF. As DNA, the CDR3 is TGTGCCAGCAGCCGACAGGGCTTGACTGAAGCTTTCTTT.

The CDR3 bases are TGTGCCTGGAGTGTACATGGGACGAATTCACCCCTCCACTTT. Amino acid sequence: CAWSVHGTNSPLHF. The chain recombines TRBV30 with TRBJ1-6; maybe TRBD1 (5 bases). V shed 0 bases and J shed 7 bases, with 10 bases lying between them. Germline V lookup: CDR1 GTSNPN, CDR2 SVGIG (reference sequence). This CDR3 has 14 residues.

In DNA form, the CDR3 reads TGCGCCAGCAGCTTGCACGGGACTGACCAAGAGACCCAGTACTTC. Translated, it gives CASSLHGTDQETQYF. The genes are TRBV5-1 and TRBJ2-5; tentatively, D is TRBD2 (6 bases). There are 15 residues in the CDR3. The V gene's germline CDR1 is SGHRS and CDR2 YFSETQ. Trimming took off 1 base at V and 0 bases at J, with 10 bases between the two ends.

The chain carries TRBV9 and TRBJ2-2; the match to TRBD2 covers 11 bases. The CDR3 consists of 16 residues. CDR1 is SGDLS, CDR2 YYNGEE, per germline. Trimming took 4 bases from V and 8 from J; bases not matched to a gene: 10. CDR3: CASSPPGLAVKGELFF. The CDR3, as DNA: TGTGCCAGCAGCCCTCCGGGACTAGCGGTAAAGGGGGAGCTGTTTTTT.

V gene TRBV9 combines with J gene TRBJ1-1; D uncertain. The CDR3 is made up of 14 amino acids. V lost 3 bases to trimming and J lost 10 bases, with 19 bases between them. CDR1 is SGDLS, CDR2 YYNGEE, per germline. This chain's CDR3 is CASSAEGKGGRAFF. The CDR3 bases are TGTGCCAGCAGCGCCGAAGGGAAGGGAGGACGAGCTTTCTTT.

This clonotype was seen only a few times. The chain employs TRBV28 and TRBJ1-2; D is undetermined. The CDR3 has 11 residues. Per germline, CDR1 MDHEN and CDR2 SYDVKM. Trimming took 6 bases from V and 4 from J, leaving 6 bases between them. The CDR3 sequence: CASRIGYGYTF. In DNA form, the CDR3 reads TGTGCCAGCAGAATCGGCTATGGCTACACCTTC.

V usage is TRBV7-9 and J usage is TRBJ1-4; D remains unclear. The V gene lost 0 bases and the J gene lost 0 bases, with 5 bases spanning the gap. CDR1 and CDR2 from the germline V gene are SEHNR and FQNEAQ (reference sequence). The length of the CDR3 is 15 residues. The CDR3 region has the DNA TGTGCCAGCAGCTTAGCGGGGACAACTAATGAAAAACTGTTTTTT. This sequence encodes CASSLAGTTNEKLFF.

The chain combines TRBV7-8 with TRBJ2-1, with 8 bases lining up with TRBD2. Trimming cost V 2 bases and J 9 bases; bases outside gene matches: 12. The CDR3 length is 16 residues. CDR1 and CDR2 (germline): SGHVS, FQNEAQ. CDR3 amino acids: CASSLRLREGRCEQFF. CDR3 bases: TGTGCCAGCAGCTTAAGATTACGGGAGGGCCGGTGTGAGCAGTTCTTC.

This clonotype was seen only a few times. The chain couples TRBV18 to TRBJ2-7, with a possible D match to TRBD2 (6 bases). This CDR3 has 13 residues. The V gene lost 2 bases and the J gene lost 5 bases, with 10 bases spanning the gap. Germline V gives CDR1 KGHSH, CDR2 LQKENI. This CDR3 is CASSPGSGDEQYF. The CDR3 DNA reads TGTGCCAGCTCACCAGGGTCGGGGGACGAGCAGTACTTC.

This clonotype was detected only a few times. The chain carries TRBV10-3 and TRBJ1-1, with 7 nucleotides matching TRBD1. The ends lost 0 bases at V and 10 bases at J; junction bases unmatched: 2. The CDR3 is made up of 12 amino acids. Germline V lookup: CDR1 ENHRY, CDR2 SYGVKD. CDR3 coding DNA: TGTGCCATCAGTGAGTCAGGGGGCGCAGCTTTCTTT. Its protein product is CAISESGGAAFF.

This clonotype was seen just once. This chain joins TRBV5-1 and TRBJ2-2, with TRBD2 identical over 8 bases. The CDR3 runs 15 residues. V gave up 5 bases and J gave up 2 bases; unmatched junction bases: 5. CDR1 is SGHRS and CDR2 is YFSETQ in the germline V gene. The CDR3, as DNA: TGCGCCAGCAGGTTTGCGGGAGGCAACACCGGGGAGCTGTTTTTT. Protein product: CASRFAGGNTGELFF.

The V and J genes are TRBV4-3 and TRBJ2-7, with D possibly TRBD1 on 6 matching bases. The germline V gene encodes CDR1 LGHNA and CDR2 YSLEER. This CDR3 has 16 residues. V lost 1 base, J lost 3 bases, and 16 bases lay in between. CDR3 nucleotide sequence: TGCGCCAGCAGCCAAGGTGTGGGCCAGGGGAGCTACGAGCAGTACTTC. Its protein product is CASSQGVGQGSYEQYF.

Turning to this clonotype: One end of the junction varies from germline; a read error may be responsible. The chain joins TRBV19 to TRBJ2-7, with D perhaps TRBD2 (6 bases). This CDR3 has 13 residues. The germline gives CDR1 LNHDA, CDR2 SQIVND (reference sequence). CDR3 region: CASSLDPGGEQYF. The CDR3 coding sequence is TGTGCCAGTAGTCTAGACCCCGGGGGCGAGCAGTACTTC.

A note on this clonotype: The CDR3 does not end in the conserved phenylalanine or tryptophan, so this is likely a read error. The chain links TRBV30 to TRBJ1-5, with D possibly TRBD1 on 5 matching bases. Trimming took 0 bases from V and 6 from J, leaving 9 bases between them. Per the germline V gene, CDR1 is GTSNPN and CDR2 is SVGIG (reference sequence). The CDR3 extends over 13 amino acids. CDR3 sequence (DNA): TGTGCCTGGAGTGTTGCGGGGGTTCAGCCCCAGCATCTT. It encodes CAWSVAGVQPQHL.

This clonotype was observed a handful of times. This chain joins TRBV27 and TRBJ1-5; D remains unclear. The V end lost 0 bases, the J end lost 6 bases, and 12 bases lay between the germline ends. CDR1 and CDR2 from the germline V gene are MNHEY and SMNVEV (reference sequence). The CDR3 has 15 amino acids. DNA for the CDR3: TGTGCCAGCAGTTTATCGGGGAGGGAGAGTCAGCCCCAGCATTTT. Translating gives CASSLSGRESQPQHF.

The chain links TRBV3-1 to TRBJ2-1; the match to TRBD2 covers 9 bases. The CDR3 runs 17 residues. Germline CDR1 reads LGHDT; CDR2 reads YNNKEL (reference sequence). V was pared by 0 bases and J by 4 bases, with 7 bases of the junction left unmatched. The DNA of the CDR3 is TGTGCCAGCAGCCAAGATCGGCGACTAGCGGAGTACAATGAGCAGTTCTTC. This translates into CASSQDRRLAEYNEQFF.

The chain joins TRBV2 to TRBJ1-2, with 9 bases fitting TRBD1. Germline CDR1 and CDR2: SNHLY and FYNNEI. The junction had 3 bases not matched to a gene; V was cut back by 3 bases and J by 1 base. The length of the CDR3 is 15 residues. The CDR3 here is CASSDPGQGNYGYTF. The CDR3 nucleotides are TGTGCCAGCAGTGACCCGGGACAGGGTAACTATGGCTACACCTTC.